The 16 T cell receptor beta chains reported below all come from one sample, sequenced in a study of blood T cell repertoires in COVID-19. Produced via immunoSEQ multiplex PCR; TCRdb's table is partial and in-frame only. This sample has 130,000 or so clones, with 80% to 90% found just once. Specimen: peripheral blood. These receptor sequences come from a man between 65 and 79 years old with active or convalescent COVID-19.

CDR3 loop: CASSFTLGSSSYNEQFF. CDR3 bases: TGCGCCAGCAGCTTCACCCTCGGGTCGAGCTCCTACAATGAGCAGTTCTTC. The chain combines TRBV5-1 with TRBJ2-1; D is unresolved. Germline V lookup: CDR1 SGHRS, CDR2 YFSETQ. Trimming stripped 2 bases from V and 0 bases from J, with 15 bases between. The CDR3 consists of 17 residues.

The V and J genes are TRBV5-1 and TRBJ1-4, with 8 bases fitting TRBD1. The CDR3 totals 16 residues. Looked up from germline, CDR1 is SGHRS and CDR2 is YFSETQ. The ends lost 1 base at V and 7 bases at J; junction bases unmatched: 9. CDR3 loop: CASSLSVTGDFEKLFF. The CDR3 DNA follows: TGCGCCAGCAGCTTGTCTGTGACAGGGGATTTTGAAAAACTGTTTTTT.

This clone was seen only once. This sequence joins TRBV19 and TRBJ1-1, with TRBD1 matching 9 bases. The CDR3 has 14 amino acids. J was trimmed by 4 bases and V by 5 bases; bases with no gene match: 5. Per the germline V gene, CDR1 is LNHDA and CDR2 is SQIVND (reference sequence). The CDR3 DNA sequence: TGTGCCAGTAGTGTCGACAGGGGGTTCACTGAAGCTTTCTTT. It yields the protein CASSVDRGFTEAFF.

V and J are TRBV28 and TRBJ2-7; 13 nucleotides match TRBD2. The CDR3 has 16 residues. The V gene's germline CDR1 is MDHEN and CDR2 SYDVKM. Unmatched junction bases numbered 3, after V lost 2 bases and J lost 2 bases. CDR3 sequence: CASSLLLAGGPYEQYF. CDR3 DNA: TGTGCCAGCAGTTTACTACTAGCGGGAGGGCCCTACGAGCAGTACTTC. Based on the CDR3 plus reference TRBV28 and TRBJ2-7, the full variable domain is DVKVTQSSRYLVKRTGEKVFLECVQDMDHENMFWYRQDPGLGLRLIYFSYDVKMKEKGDIPEGYSVSREKKERFSLILESASTNQTSMYLCASSLLLAGGPYEQYFGPGTRLTVT.

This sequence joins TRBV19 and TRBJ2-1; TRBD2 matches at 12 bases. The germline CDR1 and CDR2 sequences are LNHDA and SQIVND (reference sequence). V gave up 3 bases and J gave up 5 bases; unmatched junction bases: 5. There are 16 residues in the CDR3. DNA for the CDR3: TGTGCCAGTAGTATCACTAGCGGGAGGCGGGACAATGAGCAGTTCTTC. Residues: CASSITSGRRDNEQFF.

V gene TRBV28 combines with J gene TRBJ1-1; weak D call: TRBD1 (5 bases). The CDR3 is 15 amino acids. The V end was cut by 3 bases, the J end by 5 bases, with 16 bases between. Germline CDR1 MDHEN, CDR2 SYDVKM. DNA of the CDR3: TGTGCCAGCAGTTTGGTCAGGGCCGGAGGGACTGAAGCTTTCTTT. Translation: CASSLVRAGGTEAFF.

CDR3 protein: CSASSGRAGATQYF. In nucleotides, the CDR3 is TGCAGTGCTAGTAGCGGGAGGGCCGGAGCCACGCAGTATTTT. The V call is TRBV20-1, the J call TRBJ2-3; 11 bases line up with TRBD2. Trimming cost V 3 bases and J 9 bases; bases outside gene matches: 8. The length of the CDR3 is 14 residues. Looked up from germline, CDR1 is DFQATT and CDR2 is SNEGSKA (reference sequence).

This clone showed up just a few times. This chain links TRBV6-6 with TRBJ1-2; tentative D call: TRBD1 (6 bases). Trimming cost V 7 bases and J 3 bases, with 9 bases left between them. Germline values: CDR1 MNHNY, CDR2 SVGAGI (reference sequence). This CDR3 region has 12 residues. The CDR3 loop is CASKAGDYGYTF. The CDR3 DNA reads TGTGCCAGCAAGGCAGGGGACTATGGCTACACCTTC.

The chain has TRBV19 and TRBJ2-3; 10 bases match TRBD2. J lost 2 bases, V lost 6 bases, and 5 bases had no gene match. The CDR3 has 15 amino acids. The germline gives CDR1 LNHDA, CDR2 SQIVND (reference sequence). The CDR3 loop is CASSWTSGSTDTQYF. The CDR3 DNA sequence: TGTGCCAGTAGCTGGACTAGCGGTTCCACAGATACGCAGTATTTT.

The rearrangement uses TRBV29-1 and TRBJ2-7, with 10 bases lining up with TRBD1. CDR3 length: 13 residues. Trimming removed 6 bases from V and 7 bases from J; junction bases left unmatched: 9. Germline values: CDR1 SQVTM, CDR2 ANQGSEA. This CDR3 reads CSVRGQGEVEQYF. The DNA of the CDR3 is TGCAGCGTGCGTGGACAGGGGGAGGTGGAGCAGTACTTC.

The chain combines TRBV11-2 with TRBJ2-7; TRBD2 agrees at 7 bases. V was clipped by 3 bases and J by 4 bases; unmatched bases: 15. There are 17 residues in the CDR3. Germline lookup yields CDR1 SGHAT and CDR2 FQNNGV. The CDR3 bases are TGTGCCAGCAGCTTTTTCAATATGGCTAGCGGCCTGTACGAGCAGTACTTC. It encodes CASSFFNMASGLYEQYF.

The CDR3 nucleotides read TGTGCCAGCAGCTCTATTAGGGGGTGGGCGAGCACAGATACGCAGTATTTT. It yields the protein CASSSIRGWASTDTQYF. The chain is built from TRBV7-9 and TRBJ2-3; D may be TRBD1 (6 bases). CDR1 and CDR2 (germline): SEHNR, FQNEAQ (reference sequence). V lost 4 bases, J lost 0 bases, and 17 bases lay in between. The CDR3 is 17 amino acids.

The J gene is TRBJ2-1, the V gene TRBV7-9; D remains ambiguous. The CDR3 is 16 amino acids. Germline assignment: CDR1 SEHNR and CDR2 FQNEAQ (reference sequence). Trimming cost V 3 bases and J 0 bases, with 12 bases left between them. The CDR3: CASSFQVPSSYNEQFF. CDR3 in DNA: TGTGCCAGCAGCTTTCAGGTCCCAAGCTCCTACAATGAGCAGTTCTTC.

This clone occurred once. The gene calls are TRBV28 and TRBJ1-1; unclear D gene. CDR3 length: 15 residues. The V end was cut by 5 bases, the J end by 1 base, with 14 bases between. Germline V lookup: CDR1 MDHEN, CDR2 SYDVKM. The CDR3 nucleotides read TGTGCCAGCAGTCCCCATCGAGCGGGGAACACTGAAGCTTTCTTT. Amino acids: CASSPHRAGNTEAFF. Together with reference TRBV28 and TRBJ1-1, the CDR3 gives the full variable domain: DVKVTQSSRYLVKRTGEKVFLECVQDMDHENMFWYRQDPGLGLRLIYFSYDVKMKEKGDIPEGYSVSREKKERFSLILESASTNQTSMYLCASSPHRAGNTEAFFGQGTRLTVV.

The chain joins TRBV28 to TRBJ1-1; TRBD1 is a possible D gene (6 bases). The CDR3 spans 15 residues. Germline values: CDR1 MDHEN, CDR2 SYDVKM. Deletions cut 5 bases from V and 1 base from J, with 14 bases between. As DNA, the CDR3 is TGTGCCAGCAGTCCAAACGACAGGAGGAACACTGAAGCTTTCTTT. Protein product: CASSPNDRRNTEAFF.

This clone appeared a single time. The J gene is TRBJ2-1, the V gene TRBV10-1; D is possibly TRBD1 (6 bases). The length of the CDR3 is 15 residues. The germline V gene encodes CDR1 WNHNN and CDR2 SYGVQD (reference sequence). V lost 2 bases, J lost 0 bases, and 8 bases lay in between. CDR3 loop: CASSEQTGSYNEQFF. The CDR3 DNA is TGCGCCAGCAGTGAGCAGACAGGCTCCTACAATGAGCAGTTCTTC.